The clone carrying this T cell receptor beta chain was observed a handful of times. Its antigen is currently unknown. Sample-barcoded 5' priming and a J-beta primer mix drove a second PCR of roughly 6 to 12 cycles. Via MiXCR, TCRdb re-called the 5' RACE reads, giving one row per CDR3 protein. The sample has approximately 2,000,000 distinct CDR3 sequences, about two fifths seen once. Germline V gene sequence: CDR1 MNHEY, CDR2 SVGEGT. Trimming stripped 8 bases from V and 3 bases from J, with 15 bases between. This CDR3 region has 14 residues. The sample is drawn from a study of blood T cells in healthy people across ages. For the study at large: Through template switching, about one barcoded beta molecule was captured per two T cells, as measured in model experiments.

Broader study findings: Not knowing donor CMV status may have confounded expanded clonotype changes.

The chain uses TRBV6-2 or TRBV6-3 and TRBJ2-3, with D perhaps being TRBD1 or TRBD2 (5 bases each). The clonotype originates from a human donor in good health. Sequencing was carried out using blood. In DNA form, the CDR3 reads TGTGCCAGCCGGGGCCCGGGTACTACAGATACGCAGTATTTT. Amino acids: CASRGPGTTDTQYF.